The source of this TCR beta chain is a study of T cells after yellow fever vaccination. The study, taken as a whole, reports: A faster peak, day 5 versus 15, was reached by the weaker secondary response. Post-booster repertoires contained most primary-vaccination clones again (roughly 97% CD4, around 88% CD8).

Regarding this clonotype: The antigen is unknown.

5'RACE template switching generated TCR cDNA, adding a universal primer site and UMIs. MiXCR was run by TCRdb on the 5' RACE reads, yielding one entry per CDR3 protein. There are about 580,000 distinct CDR3 sequences in the sample; around 17% occur only once, and roughly 17% lies in the top ten. The CDR3 totals 13 residues. The V gene lost 3 bases and the J gene lost 7 bases, with 12 bases spanning the gap. Germline CDR1 reads SGHTA; CDR2 reads FQGNSA. This sequence originates from a man between 18 and 29 years old who received the YFV17D yellow fever vaccine. V and J are TRBV7-2 and TRBJ1-2; D is possibly TRBD1 (5 bases). Sequencing was performed on PBMCs, taken less than 6 days after the first yellow fever vaccination. CDR3 sequence reads: CASSFREGGGYTF. The CDR3 coding sequence is TGTGCCAGCAGCTTCAGGGAGGGAGGTGGCTACACCTTC.